What follows describes a single T cell receptor beta chain. Its antigen is currently unknown. Blood got drawn at baseline, again on cycle 4 day 1, and then on cycle 7 day 1. Sequencing used immunoSEQ multiplex PCR; TCRdb keeps in-frame clones, though not all of them. Of about 79,000 clones listed, less than 95% are singletons. The sample belongs to a study of OX40 agonist ivuxolimab in advanced cancers. Study-wide context: Ivuxolimab, which is an agonistic anti-OX40 (CD134) antibody, was administered to the patients.

Study outcomes and limitations: Among the lowest peripheral clonal expansion occurred in 0.1-3.0 mg/kg partial responders.

The CDR3 extends over 14 amino acids. Germline loops: CDR1 MNHEY, CDR2 SMNVEV (reference sequence). The V end was cut by 5 bases, the J end by 7 bases, with 15 bases between. Sequencing used CD4+ or CD8+ T cells sorted from blood, obtained in a trial of the OX40 agonist ivuxolimab. This TCR came from an adult with an advanced solid tumor such as melanoma, head and neck, liver or kidney cancer. The chain uses TRBV27 and TRBJ2-1; D may be TRBD2 (5 bases). DNA of the CDR3: TGTGCCAGCAGTCAACATGGACGGGAAAATGAGCAGTTCTTC. This sequence encodes CASSQHGRENEQFF.